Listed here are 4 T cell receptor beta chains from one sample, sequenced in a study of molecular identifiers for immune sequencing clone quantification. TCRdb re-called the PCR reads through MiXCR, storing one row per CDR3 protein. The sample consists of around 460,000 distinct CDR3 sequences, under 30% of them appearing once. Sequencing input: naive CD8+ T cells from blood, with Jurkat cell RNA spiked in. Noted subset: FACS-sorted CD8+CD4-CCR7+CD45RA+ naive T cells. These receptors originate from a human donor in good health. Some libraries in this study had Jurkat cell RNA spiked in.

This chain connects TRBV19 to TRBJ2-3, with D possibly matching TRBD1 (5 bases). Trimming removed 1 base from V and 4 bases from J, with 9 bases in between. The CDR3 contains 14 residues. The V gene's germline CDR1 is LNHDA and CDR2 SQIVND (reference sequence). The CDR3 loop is CASSIADSADTQYF. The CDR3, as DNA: TGTGCCAGTAGTATAGCAGACAGCGCAGATACGCAGTATTTT.

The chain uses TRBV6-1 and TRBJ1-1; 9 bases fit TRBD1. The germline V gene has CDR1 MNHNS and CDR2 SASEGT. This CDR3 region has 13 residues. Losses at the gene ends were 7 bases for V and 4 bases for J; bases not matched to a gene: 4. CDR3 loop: CASIYRGPTEAFF. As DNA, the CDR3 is TGTGCCAGCATATACAGGGGGCCCACTGAAGCTTTCTTT.

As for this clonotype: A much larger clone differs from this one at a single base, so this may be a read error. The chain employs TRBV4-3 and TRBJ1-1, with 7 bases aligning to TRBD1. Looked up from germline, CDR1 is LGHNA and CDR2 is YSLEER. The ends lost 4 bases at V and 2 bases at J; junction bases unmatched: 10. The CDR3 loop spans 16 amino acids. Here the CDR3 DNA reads TGCGCCAGCAGCCGAGAAAGGCAGGGGGAAAACACTGAAGCTTTCTTT. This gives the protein CASSRERQGENTEAFF.

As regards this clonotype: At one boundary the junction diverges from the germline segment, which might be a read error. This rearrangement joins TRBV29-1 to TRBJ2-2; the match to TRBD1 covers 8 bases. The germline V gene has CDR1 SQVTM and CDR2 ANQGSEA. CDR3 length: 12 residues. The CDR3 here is CSATGVFGEPFF. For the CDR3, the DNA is TGCAGCGCGACAGGGGTTTTCGGGGAGCCGTTTTTT.